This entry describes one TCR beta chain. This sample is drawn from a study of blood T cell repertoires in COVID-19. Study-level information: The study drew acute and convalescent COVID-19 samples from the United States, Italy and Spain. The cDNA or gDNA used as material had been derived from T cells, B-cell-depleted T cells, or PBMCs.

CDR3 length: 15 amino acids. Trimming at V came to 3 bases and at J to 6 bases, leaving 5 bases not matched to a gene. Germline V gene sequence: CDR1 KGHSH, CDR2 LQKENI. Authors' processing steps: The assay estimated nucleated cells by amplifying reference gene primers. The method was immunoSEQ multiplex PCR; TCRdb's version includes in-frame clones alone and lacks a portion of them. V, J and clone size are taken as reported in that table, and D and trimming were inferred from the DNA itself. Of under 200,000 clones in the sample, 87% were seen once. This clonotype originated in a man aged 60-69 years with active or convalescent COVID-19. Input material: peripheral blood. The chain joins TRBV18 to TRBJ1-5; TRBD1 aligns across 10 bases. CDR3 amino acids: CASSPPGQGTQPQHF. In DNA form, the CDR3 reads TGTGCCAGCTCACCTCCGGGACAGGGGACTCAGCCCCAGCATTTT.